The 32 T cell receptor beta chains given below trace back to one sample, sequenced in a study of T cell responses to AZD1222 COVID-19 vaccine. TCRdb keeps only in-frame clones here, not all; method: immunoSEQ multiplex PCR. The table has 150,000 to 200,000 clones, about 90% seen once. This specimen was peripheral blood, taken on day 0 of AZD1222 vaccination. Receptors were obtained from an adult in good health.

This rearrangement joins TRBV11-2 to TRBJ2-3, with 11 bases that match TRBD2. CDR1 is SGHAT and CDR2 is FQNNGV in the germline V gene. V lost 1 base, J lost 0 bases, and 6 bases stayed unmatched. CDR3 length: 18 amino acids. The DNA of the CDR3 is TGTGCCAGCAGCTTAGGCGCTAGCGGGGGGTTAAGCACAGATACGCAGTATTTT. Protein product: CASSLGASGGLSTDTQYF.

The J gene is TRBJ1-1, the V gene TRBV10-2; a possible D gene is TRBD1 (5 bases). CDR1 and CDR2 (germline): WSHSY, SAAADI. With 4 bases removed from V and 8 bases from J, the gap between germline ends came to 11 bases. This CDR3 is built from 12 residues. In DNA, the CDR3 is TGCGCCAGCAGTGGGAAAAACAGGGAAGCTTTCTTT. This encodes CASSGKNREAFF.

The chain joins TRBV28 to TRBJ1-2; 8 nucleotides line up with TRBD1. The germline CDR1 and CDR2 sequences are MDHEN and SYDVKM. Unmatched junction bases numbered 14, after V lost 4 bases and J lost 4 bases. The CDR3 is 17 residues long. The CDR3 region is CASSSYSLTGDRYGYTF. DNA of the CDR3: TGTGCCAGCAGTTCCTATTCTCTGACAGGGGATCGCTATGGCTACACCTTC.

V usage is TRBV11-3 and J usage is TRBJ1-1, with TRBD1 as a possible D gene (5 bases). CDR1 SGHNT and CDR2 YENEEA come from the germline V gene. The V end lost 3 bases, the J end lost 0 bases, and 8 bases lay between the germline ends. The CDR3 is 14 amino acids. The CDR3 reads CASSFDSLNTEAFF. The DNA for the CDR3 is TGTGCCAGCAGCTTTGACAGTTTGAACACTGAAGCTTTCTTT.

This chain uses TRBV28 with TRBJ2-7; no clear D. The germline gives CDR1 MDHEN, CDR2 SYDVKM. V was cut by 5 bases and J by 0 bases, with 11 bases left in between. This CDR3 has 14 residues. The chain's CDR3 is CASSPQMSSYEQYF. In DNA, the CDR3 is TGTGCCAGCAGTCCTCAGATGAGCTCCTACGAGCAGTACTTC.

The chain links TRBV7-2 to TRBJ2-7; no clear D. CDR1 and CDR2 from the germline V gene are SGHTA and FQGNSA. The CDR3 loop spans 15 amino acids. Trimming shortened V by 5 bases and J by 2 bases, and 16 bases separated the two germline ends. The CDR3 reads CASSTRPRTTYEQYF. CDR3 bases: TGTGCCAGCAGCACCAGGCCCCGCACGACCTACGAGCAGTACTTC. Complete variable domain (other parts from reference TRBV7-2 and TRBJ2-7): GAGVSQSPSNKVTEKGKDVELRCDPISGHTALYWYRQSLGQGLEFLIYFQGNSAPDKSGLPSDRFSAERTGGSVSTLTIQRTQQEDSAVYLCASSTRPRTTYEQYFGPGTRLTVT.

The V gene is TRBV3-1 (or the pseudogene TRBV3-2), the J gene TRBJ2-2; 7 positions match TRBD2. Losses at the gene ends were 2 bases for V and 6 bases for J; bases not matched to a gene: 0. Germline V CDR1 and CDR2: LGHDT, YNNKEL (reference sequence). This CDR3 has 13 residues. The CDR3 nucleotides are TGTGCCAGCAGCCAAACTAGCGCCGGGGAGCTGTTTTTT. Translating it yields CASSQTSAGELFF.

About this clone itself: This specimen includes other DNA sequences encoding the same CDR3. The gene calls are TRBV6-5 and TRBJ1-1; unclear D gene. Trimming pared 0 bases from V and 0 bases from J, leaving 5 bases between. The CDR3 extends over 14 amino acids. From germline, CDR1 is MNHEY and CDR2 SVGAGI. In nucleotides, the CDR3 is TGTGCCAGCAGTTACTCGCGAATGAACACTGAAGCTTTCTTT. It specifies CASSYSRMNTEAFF.

J is TRBJ1-1 and V is TRBV19; D is unclear. The ends were cut back, 5 bases at V and 5 bases at J, with 6 bases in the middle. Germline loops: CDR1 LNHDA, CDR2 SQIVND (reference sequence). The CDR3 is 11 amino acids. The CDR3 region has the DNA TGTGCCAGTAGTCAGAGGACTGAAGCTTTCTTT. Translation: CASSQRTEAFF.

The V and J genes are TRBV7-2 and TRBJ2-7, with D perhaps matching TRBD1 (6 bases). Per the germline V gene, CDR1 is SGHTA and CDR2 is FQGNSA. This CDR3 spans 13 amino acids. V shed 4 bases and J shed 3 bases, with 10 bases lying between them. The CDR3 loop is CASSSRDNYEQYF. The CDR3 bases are TGTGCCAGCAGCTCGAGGGACAACTACGAGCAGTACTTC.

The chain couples TRBV7-8 to TRBJ2-7; 9 bases align to TRBD1. Looked up from germline, CDR1 is SGHVS and CDR2 is FQNEAQ. This CDR3 contains 16 residues. The ends lost 5 bases at V and 2 bases at J; junction bases unmatched: 10. As DNA, the CDR3 is TGTGCCAGCAGCCGAGGCACGGGACAGGGAACCTACGAGCAGTACTTC. It yields the protein CASSRGTGQGTYEQYF.

The chain recombines TRBV6-1 with TRBJ1-2; D gene uncertain. V lost 1 base and J 8 bases, leaving 14 bases between the germline ends. Looked up from germline, CDR1 is MNHNS and CDR2 is SASEGT. The length of the CDR3 is 14 residues. CDR3 amino acids: CASSEGLPIGGYTF. The CDR3 region has the DNA TGTGCCAGCAGTGAAGGCCTTCCCATCGGGGGCTACACCTTC.

The rearrangement joins TRBV7-6 to TRBJ2-3; D is perhaps TRBD2 (7 bases). The CDR3 runs 12 residues. Trimming took 8 bases from V and 4 from J, leaving 10 bases between them. Per the germline V gene, CDR1 is SGHVS and CDR2 is FNYEAQ. The CDR3: CASGGAADTQYF. The CDR3 DNA is TGTGCCAGCGGGGGGGCCGCAGATACGCAGTATTTT.

The chain recombines TRBV9 with TRBJ2-1, with 12 bases matching TRBD2. Germline CDR1 SGDLS, CDR2 YYNGEE. The junction had 11 bases not matched to a gene; V was cut back by 4 bases and J by 12 bases. CDR3 size: 15 residues. The CDR3 DNA is TGTGCCAGCAGCCGGACTAGCGGGGCGGGAGGCGGGCAGTTCTTC. Its protein is CASSRTSGAGGGQFF.

The rearrangement joins TRBV30 to TRBJ2-1; 8 nucleotides agree with TRBD2. This CDR3 comprises 15 residues. Germline V lookup: CDR1 GTSNPN, CDR2 SVGIG (reference sequence). J gave up 12 bases and V 3 bases, and 16 bases lay outside the gene matches. This CDR3 is CAWSHPGLGIAGQFF. The CDR3 nucleotides are TGTGCCTGGAGCCACCCGGGACTAGGTATCGCTGGGCAGTTCTTC.

The V and J genes are TRBV25-1 and TRBJ2-3; TRBD2 agrees at 12 bases. The junction had 8 bases not matched to a gene; V was cut back by 3 bases and J by 4 bases. Germline lookup yields CDR1 MGHDK and CDR2 SYGVNS. The CDR3 has 17 residues. The CDR3 spells CASSDTRTSGAADTQYF. CDR3 nucleotides: TGTGCCAGCAGTGATACCCGGACTAGCGGGGCGGCAGATACGCAGTATTTT.

This clone has at least ten counts. The V and J genes are TRBV4-1 and TRBJ2-7; D ambiguous. Per the germline V gene, CDR1 is MGHRA and CDR2 is YSYEKL. The CDR3 runs 16 residues. V lost 0 bases, J lost 3 bases, and 15 bases lay in between. CDR3: CASSQDRSAADYEQYF. Written as DNA, the CDR3 is TGCGCCAGCAGCCAAGATCGGTCGGCGGCTGACTACGAGCAGTACTTC.

This clone appeared once. The chain combines TRBV19 with TRBJ2-1, with 7 bases lining up with TRBD1. The V gene's germline CDR1 is LNHDA and CDR2 SQIVND (reference sequence). V lost 3 bases to trimming and J lost 3 bases; unmatched junction nucleotides: 5. The CDR3 runs to 15 residues. CDR3 protein: CASSIGAGGYNEQFF. DNA of the CDR3: TGTGCCAGTAGTATCGGAGCAGGGGGCTACAATGAGCAGTTCTTC.

This clone was counted between two and nine times. The V and J genes are TRBV30 and TRBJ2-6; 7 bases fit TRBD2. The CDR3 totals 18 residues. Germline V lookup: CDR1 GTSNPN, CDR2 SVGIG (reference sequence). V lost 1 base and J lost 0; bases outside the gene matches: 9. The CDR3 DNA sequence: TGTGCCTGGAGTGCACCGCAGGGCGGGGGCTCTGGGGCCAACGTCCTGACTTTC. This sequence encodes CAWSAPQGGGSGANVLTF.

This clone has a count of ten or more. The chain is built from TRBV2 and TRBJ2-1, with TRBD2 as a possible D gene (6 bases). V was trimmed by 6 bases and J by 10 bases, leaving 19 bases between them. Germline assignment: CDR1 SNHLY and CDR2 FYNNEI. The CDR3 extends over 14 amino acids. CDR3 region: CASSARGGGLEQFF. CDR3 DNA sequence: TGTGCCAGCAGCGCAAGGGGTGGGGGACTGGAGCAGTTCTTC.

The chain couples TRBV6-4 to TRBJ2-1, with unresolved D. The V gene's germline CDR1 is MRHNA and CDR2 SNTAGT. Trimming pared 4 bases from V and 0 bases from J, leaving 10 bases between. This CDR3 spans 15 amino acids. CDR3 sequence: CASSAELTSYNEQFF. The CDR3 coding sequence is TGTGCCAGCAGTGCCGAGCTTACCTCCTACAATGAGCAGTTCTTC.

This chain uses TRBV15 with TRBJ2-2; 9 bases align to TRBD1. The CDR3 has 14 residues. V trimming: 2 bases; J trimming: 8 bases; junction bases outside the gene matches: 3. Germline CDR1 reads LNHNV; CDR2 reads YYDKDF (reference sequence). CDR3 amino acids: CATSRRTGEGELFF. CDR3 nucleotides: TGTGCCACCAGCAGAAGGACAGGGGAAGGGGAGCTGTTTTTT.

V is TRBV9 and J is TRBJ1-2, with a weak D call TRBD1 (5 bases). The V gene lost 5 bases and the J gene lost 5 bases, with 10 bases spanning the gap. Germline loops: CDR1 SGDLS, CDR2 YYNGEE. This CDR3 spans 12 amino acids. In DNA, the CDR3 is TGTGCCAGCAGACAGGCGACGTATGGCTACACCTTC. This codes for CASRQATYGYTF.

The chain joins TRBV7-9 to TRBJ2-7, with D tentatively TRBD2 (6 bases). Germline V gene lookup returns CDR1 SEHNR and CDR2 FQNEAQ (reference sequence). CDR3 length equals 12 residues. Trimming removed 2 bases from V and 4 bases from J, with 6 bases in between. CDR3 in amino acids: CASSLRGYEQYF. In DNA form, the CDR3 reads TGTGCCAGCAGCTTACGGGGGTACGAGCAGTACTTC.

The chain is built from TRBV10-3 and TRBJ1-2; D is possibly TRBD1 (6 bases). V was pared by 2 bases and J by 5 bases, with 30 bases between. Germline loops: CDR1 ENHRY, CDR2 SYGVKD. This CDR3 is 20 amino acids long. CDR3 amino acids: CAISEPPPTGHRTPTYGYTF. The CDR3 DNA follows: TGTGCCATCAGTGAGCCTCCCCCGACAGGTCACCGGACCCCTACTTATGGCTACACCTTC.

The chain employs TRBV14 and TRBJ1-2; D gene unclear. V was shortened by 4 bases and J by 7 bases, with 16 bases between the two germline ends. The CDR3 covers 14 residues. Germline CDR1 reads SGHDN; CDR2 reads FVKESK. The CDR3 sequence: CASSLDIFPGGYTF. CDR3 coding DNA: TGTGCCAGCAGCCTTGACATCTTCCCCGGTGGCTACACCTTC.

V usage is TRBV21-1 and J usage is TRBJ2-7; the table's TRBD1 call for D was not verified on the DNA. TRBV21-1 is a listed pseudogene. The CDR3 is made up of 16 amino acids. DNA of the CDR3: TGTGCCAGCAGTTGGGGCCCCACAGGGACCACCGGGGAGCAGTACTTC. Translated, it gives CASSWGPTGTTGEQYF.

V is TRBV12-3 or TRBV12-4 and J is TRBJ1-1, with D tentatively TRBD1 (5 bases). This CDR3 comprises 13 residues. V lost 2 bases and J lost 1, with 5 bases in between. The DNA for the CDR3 is TGTGCCAGCAGTTTAAGGGGGAACACTGAAGCTTTCTTT. Protein sequence: CASSLRGNTEAFF.

The rearrangement links TRBV23-1 to TRBJ1-6; D ambiguous. TRBV23-1 carries the ORF label, with uncertain function. The CDR3 is 12 residues long. The germline V and J ends were trimmed by 0 bases and 10 bases, with 4 bases remaining between them. The CDR3 sequence is CASSQSWSPLHF. In DNA, the CDR3 is TGCGCCAGCAGTCAATCATGGTCACCCCTCCACTTT.

CDR3 sequence (DNA): TGTGCCAGCAGTTTAAGACAATGGGGCACTGAAGCTTTCTTT. This encodes CASSLRQWGTEAFF. The chain recombines TRBV28 with TRBJ1-1, with no clear D. Between the trimmed V and J ends, which lost 2 bases and 4 bases, there was a span of 11 bases. Germline loops: CDR1 MDHEN, CDR2 SYDVKM. CDR3 length: 14 residues.

This chain joins TRBV6-1 and TRBJ1-6; D is uncertain. This CDR3 comprises 18 residues. Germline V gives CDR1 MNHNS, CDR2 SASEGT. V was shortened by 3 bases and J by 4 bases, with 19 bases between the two germline ends. The DNA of the CDR3 is TGTGCCAGCAGTGACCGGGGTCCCGAGCCGGATTATAATTCACCCCTCCACTTT. Translated, it gives CASSDRGPEPDYNSPLHF.

This rearrangement joins TRBV4-2 to TRBJ2-3; D gene ambiguous. V lost 0 bases to trimming and J lost 5 bases, with 6 bases between them. CDR1 LGHNA and CDR2 YNFKEQ come from the germline V gene. This CDR3 comprises 13 residues. The CDR3 DNA reads as TGTGCCAGCAGCCAAGAAACCCTAGATACGCAGTATTTT. Amino acids: CASSQETLDTQYF.